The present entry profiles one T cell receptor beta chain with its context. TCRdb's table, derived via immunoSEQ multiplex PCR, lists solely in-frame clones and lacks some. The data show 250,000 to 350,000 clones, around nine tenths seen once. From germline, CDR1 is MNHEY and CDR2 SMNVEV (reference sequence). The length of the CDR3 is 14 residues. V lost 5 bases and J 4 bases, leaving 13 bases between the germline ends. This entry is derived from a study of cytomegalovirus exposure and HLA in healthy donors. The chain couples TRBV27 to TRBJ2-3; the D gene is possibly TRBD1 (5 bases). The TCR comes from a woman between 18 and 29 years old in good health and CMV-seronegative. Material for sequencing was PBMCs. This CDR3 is CASSRQTGSDTQYF. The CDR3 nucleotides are TGTGCCAGCAGTCGCCAAACAGGTTCAGATACGCAGTATTTT.